Listed here are 29 T cell receptor beta chains from one sample, sequenced in a study of control samples from healthy donors and cancer patients. The protocol was immunoSEQ multiplex PCR, while the TCRdb copy is restricted to in-frame clones and leaves out a portion. In total, the table holds about 200,000 clones. The material sequenced was blood. These receptors were obtained from a woman in her twenties or thirties in good health.

The chain links TRBV7-9 to TRBJ1-2, with D tentatively TRBD1 (6 bases). V dropped 3 bases and J dropped 3 bases, with 11 bases sitting between them. CDR3 length equals 14 residues. Germline V gene data show CDR1 as SEHNR and CDR2 as FQNEAQ (reference sequence). DNA for the CDR3: TGTGCCAGCAGCTTTAGGGGGTCGCACTATGGCTACACCTTC. Protein sequence: CASSFRGSHYGYTF. Supplemented by reference TRBV7-9 and TRBJ1-2, the full variable domain reads DTGVSQNPRHKITKRGQNVTFRCDPISEHNRLYWYRQTLGQGPEFLTYFQNEAQLEKSRLLSDRFSAERPKGSFSTLEIQRTEQGDSAMYLCASSFRGSHYGYTFGSGTRLTVV.

V usage is TRBV27 and J usage is TRBJ2-4; 8 bases are a match to TRBD1. CDR3 length: 12 residues. Germline CDR1 and CDR2: MNHEY and SMNVEV (reference sequence). V lost 3 bases, J lost 14 bases, and 6 bases stayed unmatched. The CDR3 DNA reads as TGTGCCAGCAGTTTCGACAGGGGTCCGAAGTACTTC. Translated: CASSFDRGPKYF.

The chain joins TRBV19 to TRBJ1-1, with 9 bases fitting TRBD1. CDR3 size: 18 residues. The junction had 18 bases not matched to a gene; V was cut back by 5 bases and J by 5 bases. CDR1 is LNHDA and CDR2 is SQIVND in the germline V gene (reference sequence). Written as DNA, the CDR3 is TGTGCCAGTAGTCCGTGGATTACTGGGGGACAGGGCAAGACTGAAGCTTTCTTT. It yields the protein CASSPWITGGQGKTEAFF.

The chain links TRBV27 to TRBJ1-2; 12 nucleotides match TRBD1. This CDR3 region has 15 residues. The V gene end was trimmed by 8 bases and the J gene end by 4 bases; junction bases not matched to a gene: 8. Per the germline V gene, CDR1 is MNHEY and CDR2 is SMNVEV (reference sequence). The CDR3 spells CASRDRGLNGYGYTF. The CDR3 nucleotides are TGTGCCAGCCGGGACAGGGGGCTGAACGGCTATGGCTACACCTTC.

The chain is built from TRBV28 and TRBJ2-1, with a possible D match to TRBD2 (6 bases). Germline V gene lookup returns CDR1 MDHEN and CDR2 SYDVKM. The CDR3 is 14 residues long. Trimming cost V 10 bases and J 5 bases, with 18 bases left between them. The CDR3 reads CATRTTLADNEQFF. Here the CDR3 DNA reads TGTGCCACCAGGACTACTTTAGCGGACAATGAGCAGTTCTTC.

The CDR3 protein is CASSLSRDRTSLLAKNIQYF. CDR3 DNA: TGCGCCAGCAGCTTGAGTAGGGACAGAACGTCTCTTTTAGCCAAAAACATTCAGTACTTC. The V call is TRBV5-1, the J call TRBJ2-4, with TRBD1 identical over 7 bases. The V gene's germline CDR1 is SGHRS and CDR2 YFSETQ. V gave up 1 base and J gave up 0 bases; unmatched junction bases: 16. The CDR3 has 20 amino acids.

This chain joins TRBV15 and TRBJ2-3; 7 nucleotides line up with TRBD1. Per the germline V gene, CDR1 is LNHNV and CDR2 is YYDKDF (reference sequence). The CDR3 loop spans 14 amino acids. V was pared by 7 bases and J by 6 bases, with 10 bases of the junction left unmatched. CDR3 residues: CATTWRGGWDTQYF. The CDR3, as DNA: TGTGCCACCACCTGGAGAGGGGGCTGGGATACGCAGTATTTT.

The genes are TRBV19 and TRBJ1-3; D ambiguous. With 4 bases removed from V and 2 bases from J, the gap between germline ends came to 6 bases. This CDR3 contains 13 residues. Germline assignment: CDR1 LNHDA and CDR2 SQIVND (reference sequence). This CDR3 reads CASSTYAGNTIYF. CDR3 bases: TGTGCCAGTAGTACCTACGCTGGAAACACCATATATTTT.

CDR3 in amino acids: CASSPTDRAGNQPQHF. CDR3 nucleotide sequence: TGTGCCAGCTCACCCACGGACAGGGCTGGCAATCAGCCCCAGCATTTT. The rearrangement links TRBV18 to TRBJ1-5, with TRBD1 identical over 8 bases. Germline V gene data show CDR1 as KGHSH and CDR2 as LQKENI. V lost 3 bases, J lost 2 bases, and 6 bases stayed unmatched. This CDR3 region has 16 residues.

V is TRBV10-1 and J is TRBJ1-1, with TRBD1 as a possible D gene (5 bases). The CDR3 consists of 17 residues. From germline, CDR1 is WNHNN and CDR2 SYGVQD (reference sequence). V dropped 2 bases and J dropped 3 bases, with 19 bases sitting between them. CDR3 loop: CASSEVALGGIDTEAFF. In DNA form, the CDR3 reads TGCGCCAGCAGTGAGGTGGCTCTGGGGGGGATCGACACTGAAGCTTTCTTT.

The genes are TRBV28 and TRBJ2-6; D may be TRBD1 or TRBD2 (5 bases each). Germline-derived CDR1 and CDR2 are MDHEN and SYDVKM. The length of the CDR3 is 19 residues. V was cut by 8 bases and J by 0 bases, with 23 bases left in between. This CDR3 is CASRDLGDVESSGANVLTF. CDR3 coding DNA: TGTGCCAGCCGGGACCTCGGGGACGTAGAAAGCTCTGGGGCCAACGTCCTGACTTTC.

The chain recombines TRBV6-5 with TRBJ2-1; D may match TRBD1 or TRBD2 (5 bases each). The germline CDR1 and CDR2 sequences are MNHEY and SVGAGI. The CDR3 has 12 amino acids. The V gene lost 6 bases and the J gene lost 9 bases, with 12 bases spanning the gap. The CDR3 loop reads CASSPKGTEQFF. For the CDR3, the DNA is TGTGCCAGCAGCCCCAAGGGGACTGAGCAGTTCTTC.

The chain recombines TRBV30 with TRBJ1-1; D remains ambiguous. V dropped 5 bases and J dropped 5 bases, with 21 bases sitting between them. Germline loops: CDR1 GTSNPN, CDR2 SVGIG (reference sequence). The CDR3 runs to 15 residues. The CDR3 DNA sequence: TGTGCCTGGCTCGGGAAGGAGGCTGGCGTAACTGAAGCTTTCTTT. Translation: CAWLGKEAGVTEAFF.

The V gene is TRBV19, the J gene TRBJ2-1, with D maybe TRBD1 (5 bases). Germline V lookup: CDR1 LNHDA, CDR2 SQIVND (reference sequence). Trimming stripped 6 bases from V and 4 bases from J, with 16 bases between. The CDR3 totals 15 residues. CDR3 sequence: CASSPGQGQYNEQFF. CDR3 sequence (DNA): TGTGCCAGTAGCCCAGGACAAGGCCAATACAATGAGCAGTTCTTC.

This CDR3 reads CAITATSGGAHFGPDTQYF. DNA of the CDR3: TGTGCCATCACCGCGACTAGCGGGGGGGCCCATTTCGGTCCAGATACGCAGTATTTT. The chain has TRBV10-3 and TRBJ2-3; TRBD2 agrees at 14 bases. The CDR3 spans 19 residues. V gave up 7 bases and J gave up 4 bases; unmatched junction bases: 16. CDR1 is ENHRY, CDR2 SYGVKD, per germline.

On this clone itself: The same CDR3 also results from other DNA sequences found in this sample. This chain links TRBV5-1 with TRBJ1-6, with D uncertain. Between the trimmed V and J ends, which lost 0 bases and 0 bases, there was a span of 7 bases. Germline values: CDR1 SGHRS, CDR2 YFSETQ. This CDR3 is 16 amino acids long. The CDR3 coding sequence is TGCGCCAGCAGCTTGGCGCCAGGCTCCTATAATTCACCCCTCCACTTT. This translates into CASSLAPGSYNSPLHF.

The chain couples TRBV11-2 to TRBJ2-7; TRBD1 might be the D (5 bases). Germline CDR1 reads SGHAT; CDR2 reads FQNNGV. V gave up 1 base and J gave up 6 bases, with 7 bases separating them. The CDR3 runs to 12 residues. CDR3 sequence (DNA): TGTGCCAGCAGCTTAGGGGGCCTCGAGCAGTACTTC. Translation gives CASSLGGLEQYF.

The chain is built from TRBV6-1 and TRBJ2-7; D ambiguous. Germline V gene data show CDR1 as MNHNS and CDR2 as SASEGT. V gave up 2 bases and J gave up 3 bases, with 14 bases separating them. This CDR3 is built from 15 residues. The CDR3 bases are TGTGCCAGCAGTGAAAACCCGCCTGGGGTCTACGAGCAGTACTTC. Its protein is CASSENPPGVYEQYF.

The genes are TRBV27 and TRBJ1-1; TRBD1 matches at 10 bases. After removal of 9 bases from V and 1 base from J, the junction contained 11 bases not matched to a gene. CDR3 length: 16 amino acids. CDR1 MNHEY and CDR2 SMNVEV come from the germline V gene (reference sequence). CDR3 bases: TGTGCCAGGGGAACGACAGGGGGCGCAAGGAACACTGAAGCTTTCTTT. Protein product: CARGTTGGARNTEAFF.

The genes are TRBV6-2 or TRBV6-3 and TRBJ2-7, with no clear D. V shed 2 bases and J shed 0 bases, with 8 bases lying between them. Germline loops: CDR1 MNHEY, CDR2 SVGEGT. The CDR3 sequence is 14 residues long. This CDR3 is CASSYPSVSYEQYF. For the CDR3, the DNA is TGTGCCAGCAGTTACCCATCAGTCTCCTACGAGCAGTACTTC.

The CDR3 spells CASSRGLGNQPQHF. The DNA for the CDR3 is TGTGCCAGCAGTCGCGGGTTGGGCAATCAGCCCCAGCATTTT. The chain combines TRBV2 with TRBJ1-5, with D unclear. The CDR3 loop spans 14 amino acids. The V end was cut by 5 bases, the J end by 2 bases, with 10 bases between. Germline CDR1 SNHLY, CDR2 FYNNEI.

The chain combines TRBV27 with TRBJ2-3; D gene unclear. Trimming stripped 3 bases from V and 8 bases from J, with 12 bases between. From germline, CDR1 is MNHEY and CDR2 SMNVEV (reference sequence). There are 13 residues in the CDR3. DNA for the CDR3: TGTGCCAGCAGTTTTGGACCCCGCGGTACGCAGTATTTT. Protein: CASSFGPRGTQYF.

The rearrangement uses TRBV21-1 and TRBJ1-4. TRBV21-1 is noted as a pseudogene. The CDR3 totals 14 residues. The CDR3 loop is CASSKDPQKEKLFF. The CDR3 DNA reads as TGTGCCAGCAGCAAAGACCCTCAAAAGGAAAAACTGTTTTTT.

V usage is TRBV28 and J usage is TRBJ2-3, with 10 bases fitting TRBD2. CDR1 is MDHEN and CDR2 is SYDVKM in the germline V gene. The length of the CDR3 is 16 residues. J lost 3 bases, V lost 3 bases, and 6 bases had no gene match. The CDR3 is CASSFPTSGETDTQYF. The CDR3 DNA is TGTGCCAGCAGTTTCCCAACTAGCGGGGAGACAGATACGCAGTATTTT.

The chain joins TRBV6-5 to TRBJ2-7, with TRBD2 identical over 8 bases. This CDR3 contains 14 residues. CDR1 and CDR2 from the germline V gene are MNHEY and SVGAGI. Trimming took 6 bases from V and 5 from J; bases not matched to a gene: 9. The CDR3 loop reads CASSYRGGLNEQYF. The DNA of the CDR3 is TGTGCCAGCAGCTACCGGGGGGGGCTAAACGAGCAGTACTTC.

This chain links TRBV2 with TRBJ1-2, with 8 bases that match TRBD1. The CDR3 contains 14 residues. V gave up 5 bases and J gave up 5 bases; unmatched junction bases: 7. Germline values: CDR1 SNHLY, CDR2 FYNNEI. The CDR3 loop is CASSRTGRGYGYTF. CDR3 coding DNA: TGTGCCAGCAGTCGGACAGGGCGAGGATATGGCTACACCTTC.

This chain connects TRBV3-1 (or the pseudogene TRBV3-2) to TRBJ2-3; D ambiguous. Germline V gives CDR1 LGHDT, CDR2 YNNKEL (reference sequence). The ends were cut back, 2 bases at V and 3 bases at J, with 21 bases in the middle. This CDR3 spans 18 amino acids. CDR3 region: CASSQNPTGPTATDTQYF. In DNA, the CDR3 is TGTGCCAGCAGCCAAAACCCGACCGGGCCGACCGCAACAGATACGCAGTATTTT.

V usage is TRBV6-5 and J usage is TRBJ1-5; unclear D gene. The germline CDR1 and CDR2 sequences are MNHEY and SVGAGI. The ends were cut back, 4 bases at V and 0 bases at J, with 7 bases in the middle. The CDR3 is 14 amino acids. The CDR3 DNA sequence: TGTGCCAGCAGTTCAGTTCCTAGCAATCAGCCCCAGCATTTT. Translated: CASSSVPSNQPQHF.

The CDR3 nucleotides read TGCAGCGTTGAGACCGCAGCGGGGGGGAACACCGGGGAGCTGTTTTTT. Translated, it gives CSVETAAGGNTGELFF. This chain connects TRBV29-1 to TRBJ2-2; 9 nucleotides agree with TRBD2. The CDR3 loop spans 16 amino acids. V trimming: 3 bases; J trimming: 1 base; junction bases outside the gene matches: 6. Per the germline V gene, CDR1 is SQVTM and CDR2 is ANQGSEA.